One sample yielded the 25 T cell receptor beta chains listed below, sequenced in a study of shared clonotypes between healthy human individuals. Some clones are missing from TCRdb's copy, which holds only in-frame ones; the method was immunoSEQ multiplex PCR. The repertoire holds around 700,000 clones, with 72% as singletons. The sequenced sample consisted of memory CD4+ T cells sorted from blood. This sample's subset: CD45RA-negative fraction. These receptors all come from a woman aged 25 to 39 in good health.

This chain connects TRBV28 to TRBJ2-3, with a tentative D call TRBD1 (6 bases). Germline CDR1 MDHEN, CDR2 SYDVKM. V was shortened by 4 bases and J by 2 bases, with 19 bases between the two germline ends. The CDR3 extends over 17 amino acids. The CDR3 is CASSYDRSQLYTDTQYF. CDR3 nucleotides: TGTGCCAGCAGTTATGACAGGAGTCAACTCTACACAGATACGCAGTATTTT.

The chain is built from TRBV11-2 and TRBJ2-1; 7 positions agree with TRBD2. The V and J ends lost 4 bases and 4 bases, in that order; junction bases with no gene match: 7. Germline-derived CDR1 and CDR2 are SGHAT and FQNNGV. CDR3 length: 15 amino acids. The CDR3 DNA reads TGTGCCAGCAGCTCCAAGTCGGGAGGTTACAATGAGCAGTTCTTC. The encoded protein is CASSSKSGGYNEQFF.

As DNA, the CDR3 is TGTGCCAGCAGCAAGATAGGGACCACTAACTATGGCTACACCTTC. It yields the protein CASSKIGTTNYGYTF. This chain connects TRBV11-1 to TRBJ1-2, with D possibly matching TRBD1 (5 bases). The CDR3 contains 15 residues. Germline CDR1 reads SGHAT; CDR2 reads FQDESV (reference sequence). Deletions cut 5 bases from V and 0 bases from J, with 13 bases between.

The chain's CDR3 is CASSDTGYEKLFF. The CDR3 nucleotides are TGTGCCAGCAGTGACACAGGGTACGAAAAACTGTTTTTT. V and J are TRBV6-1 and TRBJ1-4, with D perhaps TRBD1 (6 bases). Germline V gives CDR1 MNHNS, CDR2 SASEGT. V was cut by 3 bases and J by 8 bases, with 10 bases left in between. The CDR3 is made up of 13 amino acids.

Details on this clone: The same CDR3 is also encoded by other DNA sequences in this sample. V usage is TRBV27 and J usage is TRBJ2-6; unclear D gene. Trimming removed 5 bases at V and 2 bases at J, with 7 bases between. Per the germline V gene, CDR1 is MNHEY and CDR2 is SMNVEV (reference sequence). The CDR3 is 14 residues long. For the CDR3, the DNA is TGTGCCAGCAGTAGGGATCCTGGGGCCAACGTCCTGACTTTC. Residues: CASSRDPGANVLTF.

The rearrangement uses TRBV27 and TRBJ1-2, with D possibly TRBD1 on 5 matching bases. Germline CDR1 is MNHEY and CDR2 is SMNVEV (reference sequence). There are 15 residues in the CDR3. Trimming took off 4 bases at V and 8 bases at J, with 20 bases between the two ends. The CDR3 coding sequence is TGTGCCAGCAGTTCTCAATTGGGGGGATCGGGAGGCTACACCTTC. Translating gives CASSSQLGGSGGYTF.

The V and J genes are TRBV7-6 and TRBJ2-1; D may be TRBD1 or TRBD2 (5 bases each). V was pared by 1 base and J by 9 bases, with 19 bases between. There are 16 residues in the CDR3. Germline CDR1 and CDR2: SGHVS and FNYEAQ. Here the CDR3 DNA reads TGTGCCAGCAGCTTAGGTGGGGCTTTGGAGGACGCTGAGCAGTTCTTC. Translated: CASSLGGALEDAEQFF.

V gene TRBV19 combines with J gene TRBJ2-2, with TRBD1 identical over 7 bases. The V gene end was trimmed by 3 bases and the J gene end by 7 bases; junction bases not matched to a gene: 5. This CDR3 is 14 amino acids long. Germline V CDR1 and CDR2: LNHDA, SQIVND (reference sequence). CDR3 sequence reads: CASSIQGVDGELFF. The CDR3 DNA follows: TGTGCCAGTAGTATTCAGGGGGTTGACGGGGAGCTGTTTTTT.

This clone was observed a few times. This chain links TRBV7-9 with TRBJ2-7; 9 bases line up with TRBD1. In germline, CDR1 is SEHNR, CDR2 FQNEAQ (reference sequence). The junction had 7 bases not matched to a gene; V was cut back by 5 bases and J by 2 bases. There are 15 residues in the CDR3. CDR3: CASSKRDRDTYEQYF. The CDR3 nucleotides read TGTGCCAGCAGCAAAAGGGACAGGGACACCTACGAGCAGTACTTC.

The chain couples TRBV5-1 to TRBJ1-2, with no clear D. The V and J ends lost 7 bases and 2 bases respectively, with 15 bases between them. The CDR3 contains 14 residues. Germline loops: CDR1 SGHRS, CDR2 YFSETQ. The CDR3 DNA reads TGCGCCAGCGGTGACGGGCATCCGAACTATGGCTACACCTTC. Its translation: CASGDGHPNYGYTF. Full variable domain (outside the CDR3, taken from reference TRBV5-1 and TRBJ1-2): KAGVTQTPRYLIKTRGQQVTLSCSPISGHRSVSWYQQTPGQGLQFLFEYFSETQRNKGNFPGRFSGRQFSNSRSEMNVSTLELGDSALYLCASGDGHPNYGYTFGSGTRLTVV.

This clone appeared once. The rearrangement uses TRBV5-4 and TRBJ2-5, with D tentatively TRBD2 (5 bases). Trimming left V 0 bases short and J 3 bases short, with 6 bases between. Per the germline V gene, CDR1 is SGHNT and CDR2 is YYREEE (reference sequence). The CDR3 sequence is 13 residues long. CDR3 region: CASSLAGKETQYF. As DNA, the CDR3 is TGTGCCAGCAGCTTGGCGGGAAAAGAGACCCAGTACTTC.

Notes on this clone: A read error may be the cause here, since a much bigger clone is one base away. This rearrangement joins TRBV7-9 to TRBJ1-5; weak D call: TRBD1 (6 bases). Germline V gene data show CDR1 as SEHNR and CDR2 as FQNEAQ (reference sequence). Trimming removed 6 bases at V and 1 base at J, with 7 bases between. The CDR3 runs 13 residues. CDR3: CASRGGSNQPQHF. CDR3 nucleotides: TGTGCCAGCAGAGGGGGGAGCAATCAGCCCCAGCATTTT.

The rearrangement uses TRBV30 and TRBJ1-1; D is possibly TRBD1 (5 bases). Trimming removed 2 bases at V and 2 bases at J, with 18 bases between. The CDR3 contains 16 residues. Germline lookup yields CDR1 GTSNPN and CDR2 SVGIG (reference sequence). The DNA for the CDR3 is TGTGCCTGGAGTCTTAATCCGGGACTTATTAACACTGAAGCTTTCTTT. This translates into CAWSLNPGLINTEAFF.

The genes are TRBV27 and TRBJ2-3; 11 bases line up with TRBD2. This CDR3 has 18 residues. Trimming at V came to 4 bases and at J to 1 base, leaving 10 bases not matched to a gene. Germline V gives CDR1 MNHEY, CDR2 SMNVEV (reference sequence). CDR3 amino acids: CASSSPSGTSGRTDTQYF. CDR3 DNA: TGTGCCAGCAGTTCCCCGTCCGGGACTAGCGGCCGCACAGATACGCAGTATTTT.

The chain joins TRBV28 to TRBJ2-1; 8 positions agree with TRBD1. Germline CDR1 reads MDHEN; CDR2 reads SYDVKM. CDR3 length: 15 amino acids. Unmatched junction bases numbered 11, after V lost 7 bases and J lost 6 bases. CDR3 loop: CASIVGGTGGNEQFF. Here the CDR3 DNA reads TGTGCCAGCATCGTTGGGGGGACAGGTGGCAATGAGCAGTTCTTC.

This chain uses TRBV23-1 with TRBJ1-3, with D perhaps TRBD1 (5 bases). TRBV23-1 carries the ORF label, with uncertain function. This CDR3 contains 18 residues. Trimming shortened V by 2 bases and J by 3 bases, and 20 bases separated the two germline ends. CDR3 amino acids: CASSQPRGGAQIGNTIYF. The CDR3 DNA sequence: TGCGCCAGCAGTCAACCACGGGGAGGGGCGCAGATTGGAAACACCATATATTTT.

This chain joins TRBV6-4 and TRBJ2-1; 9 bases map to TRBD2. V dropped 8 bases and J dropped 0; count of bases not matched to a gene: 17. The CDR3 covers 19 residues. Germline V gene sequence: CDR1 MRHNA, CDR2 SNTAGT. CDR3 sequence reads: CASSYLPVTSGSSYNEQFF. Written as DNA, the CDR3 is TGTGCCAGCTCGTACCTCCCAGTGACTAGCGGCAGCTCCTACAATGAGCAGTTCTTC.

The rearrangement links TRBV30 to TRBJ2-1, with D possibly being TRBD2 (5 bases). V lost 3 bases to trimming and J lost 2 bases, with 11 bases between them. Germline CDR1 reads GTSNPN; CDR2 reads SVGIG (reference sequence). This CDR3 is 14 amino acids long. The DNA for the CDR3 is TGTGCCTGGAGCGCCACTAGAGCCTACAATGAGCAGTTCTTC. Protein: CAWSATRAYNEQFF.

Turning to this clone: A much larger clonotype is one base distant, so this may be a read error. The sample holds other DNA sequences that translate to the same CDR3. This chain connects TRBV18 to TRBJ2-7; D remains ambiguous. V dropped 2 bases and J dropped 0 bases, with 2 bases sitting between them. This CDR3 contains 12 residues. The V gene's germline CDR1 is KGHSH and CDR2 LQKENI. Here the CDR3 DNA reads TGTGCCAGCTCACCAAACTCCTACGAGCAGTACTTC. Amino acid sequence: CASSPNSYEQYF.

The V and J genes are TRBV10-2 and TRBJ1-5; 7 nucleotides agree with TRBD1. Germline V gene sequence: CDR1 WSHSY, CDR2 SAAADI. The CDR3 spans 18 residues. The junction had 15 bases not matched to a gene; V was cut back by 3 bases and J by 4 bases. CDR3: CASSDMYHGQAANQPQHF. CDR3 nucleotides: TGCGCCAGCAGTGACATGTACCACGGACAGGCCGCGAATCAGCCCCAGCATTTT.

The CDR3 sequence: CASSPRLENVPDTQYF. The CDR3 bases are TGTGCCAGCTCACCCCGACTAGAAAACGTCCCAGATACGCAGTATTTT. This rearrangement joins TRBV18 to TRBJ2-3, with D perhaps matching TRBD2 (6 bases). Germline V CDR1 and CDR2: KGHSH, LQKENI. Trimming took 3 bases from V and 4 from J, leaving 17 bases between them. The CDR3 sequence is 16 residues long.

This clone has more than one count but fewer than ten. The genes are TRBV10-3 and TRBJ1-5, with D possibly being TRBD1 (5 bases). The germline gives CDR1 ENHRY, CDR2 SYGVKD. The V end was cut by 8 bases, the J end by 2 bases, with 10 bases between. The CDR3 spans 13 residues. The CDR3 is CAIGRGGNQPQHF. The DNA of the CDR3 is TGTGCCATCGGCAGAGGGGGCAATCAGCCCCAGCATTTT.

The chain links TRBV28 to TRBJ2-2, with TRBD2 identical over 9 bases. The CDR3 covers 18 residues. CDR1 and CDR2 from the germline V gene are MDHEN and SYDVKM. V was pared by 3 bases and J by 5 bases, with 13 bases of the junction left unmatched. DNA of the CDR3: TGTGCCAGCAGTTTGGTAGTAGCGGGAGATGTATGGACCGGGGAGCTGTTTTTT. Residues: CASSLVVAGDVWTGELFF.

V gene TRBV7-9 combines with J gene TRBJ1-2; tentative D call: TRBD1 (5 bases). Trimming stripped 7 bases from V and 3 bases from J, with 12 bases between. CDR1 and CDR2 (germline): SEHNR, FQNEAQ (reference sequence). The CDR3 consists of 13 residues. CDR3 nucleotide sequence: TGTGCCAGCACCCTTGGGGCGGACTATGGCTACACCTTC. Protein: CASTLGADYGYTF.

The V and J genes are TRBV28 and TRBJ2-7, with D possibly being TRBD1 (6 bases). The ends were cut back, 2 bases at V and 1 base at J, with 15 bases in the middle. Germline loops: CDR1 MDHEN, CDR2 SYDVKM. The CDR3 covers 16 residues. The CDR3 is CASSLPPRQGSYEQYF. DNA of the CDR3: TGTGCCAGCAGTTTACCGCCGCGGCAGGGGTCCTACGAGCAGTACTTC. Drawing the rest from reference TRBV28 and TRBJ2-7, the complete variable domain is DVKVTQSSRYLVKRTGEKVFLECVQDMDHENMFWYRQDPGLGLRLIYFSYDVKMKEKGDIPEGYSVSREKKERFSLILESASTNQTSMYLCASSLPPRQGSYEQYFGPGTRLTVT.